Below, 20 T cell receptor beta chains from the same sample are listed, as sequenced in a study of OX40 agonist ivuxolimab in advanced cancers. Some clones are missing from TCRdb's copy, which holds only in-frame ones; the method was immunoSEQ multiplex PCR. The data contain 30,000 or so clones, about nine tenths of them seen just once; the ten biggest clones take up roughly 9.4%. This sample comprised CD4+ or CD8+ T cells sorted from blood, obtained in a trial of the OX40 agonist ivuxolimab. All receptors derive from an adult with an advanced solid tumor such as melanoma, head and neck, liver or kidney cancer.

The CDR3 loop is CAWSVLLAGVTGANVLTF. CDR3 coding DNA: TGTGCCTGGAGTGTATTGCTAGCGGGAGTGACTGGGGCCAACGTCCTGACTTTC. The V call is TRBV30, the J call TRBJ2-6; 10 bases align to TRBD2. This CDR3 spans 18 amino acids. Germline V gene sequence: CDR1 GTSNPN, CDR2 SVGIG (reference sequence). Unmatched junction bases numbered 7, after V lost 0 bases and J lost 2 bases.

The V and J genes are TRBV19 and TRBJ1-4; D is unresolved. This CDR3 is built from 12 residues. Trimming removed 6 bases at V and 8 bases at J, with 10 bases between. CDR1 and CDR2 from the germline V gene are LNHDA and SQIVND (reference sequence). The CDR3 here is CASRRVGEKLFF. Written as DNA, the CDR3 is TGTGCCAGTAGGAGGGTTGGGGAAAAACTGTTTTTT.

J is TRBJ1-1 and V is TRBV6-5; D perhaps matches TRBD1 (5 bases). The germline CDR1 and CDR2 sequences are MNHEY and SVGAGI. The CDR3 loop spans 13 amino acids. The V end was cut by 2 bases, the J end by 4 bases, with 8 bases between. CDR3 in amino acids: CASSYGGGTEAFF. The CDR3, as DNA: TGTGCCAGCAGTTACGGGGGTGGCACTGAAGCTTTCTTT.

This rearrangement joins TRBV6-5 to TRBJ2-7, with D possibly being TRBD2 (6 bases). V lost 6 bases, J lost 3 bases, and 9 bases lay in between. Germline CDR1 MNHEY, CDR2 SVGAGI. The CDR3 runs to 12 residues. The CDR3 DNA reads as TGTGCCAGCAGGGCGGGGCTCTACGAGCAGTACTTC. As protein: CASRAGLYEQYF.

This rearrangement joins TRBV2 to TRBJ1-5; tentatively, D is TRBD1 (5 bases). The ends were cut back, 8 bases at V and 0 bases at J, with 14 bases in the middle. The CDR3 has 15 residues. Germline lookup yields CDR1 SNHLY and CDR2 FYNNEI. The CDR3 nucleotides read TGTGCCAGCCAAGCTGACAGCAATAGCAATCAGCCCCAGCATTTT. Its translation is CASQADSNSNQPQHF.

V usage is TRBV7-8 and J usage is TRBJ1-4; maybe TRBD1 (6 bases). Trimming cost V 3 bases and J 3 bases, with 11 bases left between them. The CDR3 totals 15 residues. Per germline, CDR1 SGHVS and CDR2 FQNEAQ. CDR3 in amino acids: CASSFRQVPNEKLFF. The CDR3 DNA sequence: TGTGCCAGCAGCTTTCGACAGGTGCCTAATGAAAAACTGTTTTTT.

The CDR3 reads CASGAAGEPTGELFF. The CDR3 bases are TGTGCCAGCGGGGCCGCGGGAGAGCCCACCGGGGAGCTGTTTTTT. The chain carries TRBV27 and TRBJ2-2; 7 bases are shared with TRBD2. Germline trimming cut 8 bases from V and 4 bases from J; bases unmatched to any gene: 10. CDR1 MNHEY and CDR2 SMNVEV come from the germline V gene (reference sequence). The CDR3 runs 15 residues.

This chain joins TRBV6-5 and TRBJ2-1; D gene ambiguous. Trimming took 2 bases from V and 5 from J, leaving 13 bases between them. Germline V gene data show CDR1 as MNHEY and CDR2 as SVGAGI. The CDR3 totals 15 residues. Written as DNA, the CDR3 is TGTGCCAGCAGTTACCTCTCAGGTGGCGACAATGAGCAGTTCTTC. This sequence encodes CASSYLSGGDNEQFF.

This rearrangement joins TRBV6-1 to TRBJ2-7; D call uncertain. The CDR3 is made up of 16 amino acids. V gave up 1 base and J gave up 0 bases, with 13 bases separating them. In germline, CDR1 is MNHNS, CDR2 SASEGT. Here the CDR3 reads CASSEVGYTLSYEQYF. CDR3 nucleotide sequence: TGTGCCAGCAGTGAAGTAGGGTACACGCTCTCCTACGAGCAGTACTTC.

The J gene is TRBJ2-7, the V gene TRBV5-6; TRBD2 might be the D (6 bases). Per the germline V gene, CDR1 is SGHDT and CDR2 is YYEEEE. V was shortened by 0 bases and J by 2 bases, with 12 bases between the two germline ends. The CDR3 is made up of 15 amino acids. The CDR3 sequence is CASSLAGGLTYEQYF. The CDR3 bases are TGTGCCAGCAGCTTGGCCGGGGGACTGACCTACGAGCAGTACTTC.

V usage is TRBV19 and J usage is TRBJ2-1, with TRBD1 matching over 9 bases. This CDR3 region has 15 residues. Germline V gene lookup returns CDR1 LNHDA and CDR2 SQIVND (reference sequence). V lost 4 bases and J lost 9; bases outside the gene matches: 10. The CDR3 DNA follows: TGTGCCAGTAGTAACGCCCGGACAGGGGCCACTGAGCAGTTCTTC. Encoded protein: CASSNARTGATEQFF.

This chain links TRBV6-6 with TRBJ2-6; 7 bases fit TRBD1. The germline CDR1 and CDR2 sequences are MNHNY and SVGAGI (reference sequence). Trimming at V came to 6 bases and at J to 2 bases, leaving 7 bases not matched to a gene. The CDR3 runs 16 residues. CDR3 in amino acids: CASSQGETAGANVLTF. The CDR3 DNA sequence: TGTGCCAGCAGCCAGGGGGAGACCGCTGGGGCCAACGTCCTGACTTTC.

The chain uses TRBV7-9 and TRBJ1-3, with 8 bases fitting TRBD1. The CDR3 runs 14 residues. With 2 bases clipped from V and 8 bases from J, the junction kept 5 bases outside the gene matches. Germline values: CDR1 SEHNR, CDR2 FQNEAQ (reference sequence). CDR3: CASSLTQGVYTIYF. DNA for the CDR3: TGTGCCAGCAGCTTAACACAGGGGGTTTACACCATATATTTT.

The V and J genes are TRBV12-5 and TRBJ2-7, with D maybe TRBD2 (7 bases). The CDR3 has 17 residues. CDR1 LGHNT and CDR2 FRNRAP come from the germline V gene. Trimming stripped 4 bases from V and 0 bases from J, with 19 bases between. In nucleotides, the CDR3 is TGTGCTAGTGGTTCCCCAGGGGAGGGGAGGGGCTCCTACGAGCAGTACTTC. Its translation is CASGSPGEGRGSYEQYF.

The chain has TRBV5-4 and TRBJ2-3; no definite D call. The V gene lost 1 base and the J gene lost 4 bases, with 10 bases spanning the gap. The CDR3 is 14 amino acids. In germline, CDR1 is SGHNT, CDR2 YYREEE (reference sequence). The DNA for the CDR3 is TGTGCCAGCAGCTTGTTCGCTTACCCAGATACGCAGTATTTT. Its translation: CASSLFAYPDTQYF.

A single count supports this clone. The chain links TRBV5-5 to TRBJ1-1, with D perhaps matching TRBD1 (5 bases). Trimming left V 3 bases short and J 7 bases short, with 16 bases between. Germline V lookup: CDR1 SGHKS, CDR2 YYEKEE (reference sequence). CDR3 length: 14 residues. The CDR3, as DNA: TGTGCCAGCAGCTACTGGGACGGCGAAGGTGAAGCTTTCTTT. Its translation: CASSYWDGEGEAFF.

In nucleotides, the CDR3 is TGTGCCAGCAGCTCTGGGTCTGGAAACACCATATATTTT. Protein: CASSSGSGNTIYF. This chain uses TRBV5-6 with TRBJ1-3; D uncertain. Germline V lookup: CDR1 SGHDT, CDR2 YYEEEE. V gave up 3 bases and J gave up 1 base, with 5 bases separating them. CDR3 length equals 13 residues.

The V call is TRBV7-2, the J call TRBJ2-5, with D perhaps TRBD2 (6 bases). This CDR3 spans 14 amino acids. V shed 7 bases and J shed 2 bases, with 14 bases lying between them. Germline values: CDR1 SGHTA, CDR2 FQGNSA. CDR3 in amino acids: CASTHGRLQETQYF. The CDR3 DNA reads as TGTGCCAGCACCCATGGGAGGCTGCAAGAGACCCAGTACTTC.

V gene TRBV5-4 combines with J gene TRBJ1-1; D is perhaps TRBD1 (5 bases). The CDR3 consists of 14 residues. Trimming removed 0 bases from V and 1 base from J, with 7 bases in between. Germline CDR1 SGHNT, CDR2 YYREEE (reference sequence). This CDR3 reads CASSLGGPNTEAFF. CDR3 nucleotide sequence: TGTGCCAGCAGCTTGGGGGGCCCGAACACTGAAGCTTTCTTT.

The rearrangement uses TRBV4-1 and TRBJ2-7; D gene ambiguous. Trimming cost V 0 bases and J 2 bases, with 11 bases left between them. Germline V gene lookup returns CDR1 MGHRA and CDR2 YSYEKL. CDR3 length: 15 amino acids. The CDR3 loop is CASSQEGDGAYEQYF. The DNA of the CDR3 is TGCGCCAGCAGCCAAGAAGGCGATGGGGCCTACGAGCAGTACTTC.